This TCR beta chain is drawn from a study of cytomegalovirus exposure and HLA in healthy donors. Across the whole study: Unique TCRs from HLA-typed donors, some 85 million of them, were held in an early data release. Findings and caveats of the study: Most TCR sequences showed up rarely, but some public TCRs showed up in many donors.

As to this clone: Its cognate antigen is unknown.

Trimming took 0 bases from V and 4 from J, leaving 8 bases between them. CDR3 length: 14 residues. Germline assignment: CDR1 SGDLS and CDR2 YYNGEE. Primers included in the PCR were 60 Vbeta and 13 Jbeta primers. As handled by the study authors: About 11 million of tens of millions of unique TCR beta chains were shared, per a later count. Here immunoSEQ multiplex PCR was the method, and the copy in TCRdb shows in-frame clones only, minus some. That table supplies the V and J calls and clone size; D and trimming were determined from the DNA. The table lists over 130,000 clones, 55% to 80% of them singletons, with approximately 6.6% in the top ten.

The source of this sequence is a woman between 55 and 75 years old in good health and CMV-seropositive. The specimen sequenced was PBMCs. J is TRBJ1-5 and V is TRBV9; D is undetermined. CDR3 in amino acids: CASSVGSGNQPQHF. CDR3 nucleotides: TGTGCCAGCAGCGTAGGGTCGGGGAATCAGCCCCAGCATTTT.